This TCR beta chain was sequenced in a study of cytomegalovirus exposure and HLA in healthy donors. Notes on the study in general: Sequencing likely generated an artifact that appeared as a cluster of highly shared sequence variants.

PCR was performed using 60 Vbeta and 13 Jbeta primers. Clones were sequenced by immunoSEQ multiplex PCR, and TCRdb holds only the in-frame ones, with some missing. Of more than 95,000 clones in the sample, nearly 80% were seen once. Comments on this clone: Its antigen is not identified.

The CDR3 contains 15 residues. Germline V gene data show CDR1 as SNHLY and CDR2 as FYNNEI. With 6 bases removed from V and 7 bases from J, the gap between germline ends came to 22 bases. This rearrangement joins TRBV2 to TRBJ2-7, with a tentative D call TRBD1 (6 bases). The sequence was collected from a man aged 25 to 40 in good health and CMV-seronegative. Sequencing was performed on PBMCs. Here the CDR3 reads CASSVQTGLRREQYF. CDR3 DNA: TGTGCCAGCAGCGTCCAGACAGGTCTACGTCGGGAGCAGTACTTC.